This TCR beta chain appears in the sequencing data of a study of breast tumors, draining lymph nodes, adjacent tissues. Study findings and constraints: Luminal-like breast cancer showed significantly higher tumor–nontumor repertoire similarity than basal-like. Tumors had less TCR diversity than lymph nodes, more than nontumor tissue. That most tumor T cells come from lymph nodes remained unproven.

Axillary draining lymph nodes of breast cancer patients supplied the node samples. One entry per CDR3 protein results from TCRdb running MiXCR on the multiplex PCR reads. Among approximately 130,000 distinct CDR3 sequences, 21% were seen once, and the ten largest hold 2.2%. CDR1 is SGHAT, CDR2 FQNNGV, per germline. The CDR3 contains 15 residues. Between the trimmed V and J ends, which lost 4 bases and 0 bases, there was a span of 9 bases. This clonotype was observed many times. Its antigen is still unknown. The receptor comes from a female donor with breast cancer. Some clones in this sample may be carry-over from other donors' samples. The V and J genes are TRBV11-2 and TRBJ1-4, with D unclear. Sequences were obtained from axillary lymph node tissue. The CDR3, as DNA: TGTGCCAGCAGCTCCGGACGGACAACTAATGAAAAACTGTTTTTT. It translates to CASSSGRTTNEKLFF. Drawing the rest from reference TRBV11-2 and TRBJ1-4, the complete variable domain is EAGVAQSPRYKIIEKRQSVAFWCNPISGHATLYWYQQILGQGPKLLIQFQNNGVVDDSQLPKDRFSAERLKGVDSTLKIQPAKLEDSAVYLCASSSGRTTNEKLFFGSGTQLSVL.